One T cell receptor (beta chain) is described in this entry. Its antigen remains unidentified. No base quality information exists; no much larger clone differs at one position. The immunoSEQ Assay, a bias-controlled multiplex PCR, was used to amplify TCRbeta CDR3 regions from genomic DNA. The paper's processing steps were these. The number of nucleated cells in each sample was estimated by amplification of reference gene primers within the assay. Sequence reads were collapsed and filtered to measure the absolute abundance of every unique TCRbeta CDR3 rearrangement. For each sample, productive Simpson clonality was calculated as the square root of Simpson's diversity index over productive rearrangements. As stored in TCRdb, this immuneACCESS dataset retains in-frame rearrangements with V and J assigned. A fraction of the clones does not appear; measured against another copy, unresolved V genes explain less than half of the discrepancy, and the remainder lacks a known reason. V, J and clone size are taken as reported in that table, and D and trimming were inferred from the DNA itself. The sample contains 85,000 to 95,000 clones, 65% to 90% of them found a single time. The ten largest clones take up roughly 20% of the sample.

This specimen belongs to a study of blood T cell repertoires in COVID-19 (dated by TCRdb to the early 2020s). Concerning the study at large: The collaborator samples originated in the United States, Italy and Spain and spanned the acute and convalescent phases of COVID-19. The material from the prospective study consisted of cDNA or gDNA derived from T cells, B-cell-depleted T cells, or PBMCs. The samples were drawn from the first 160 participants of the ongoing ImmuneRACE study and from 950 to 1,500 subjects provided by 6 global collaborators. Where available, HLA class I and class II types were obtained from metadata supplied by the sample provider rather than from assay-based typing. Nearly every sample came with metadata listing a de-identified subject ID, COVID-19 status, age in years and sex. Subjects who had been exposed to COVID-19, were actively infected with it, or had recovered from it provided the deeply sampled blood TCRbeta repertoires that made up the dataset. The repertoires were made available in a free public database intended to serve as a resource for research on the immune response to SARS-CoV-2. On the study overall, not on this receptor specifically: The amount of clinical and demographic metadata varied by source and participant and was provided uncurated.

The CDR3 covers 13 residues, taking in both the cysteine and the phenylalanine. Only the CDR3 DNA is retained, 39 bases long and in frame from the first base. The junction shows trimming of 6 bases on V and 6 bases on J, plus 12 bases between the germline ends. Via the germline V gene, CDR1 is KGHSH and CDR2 LQKENI. Collaborating institutions collected whole blood in K2EDTA tubes following their own protocols. For TCRbeta analysis, collaborator samples were shipped as frozen whole blood, as isolated PBMCs, or as DNA extracted from either sample type. The clonotype originates from a woman of 80 years or more with acute or convalescent COVID-19. Sequencing was performed on peripheral blood. Here the chain combines TRBV18 and TRBJ1-5, with no D gene named confidently. The CDR3 has the sequence CASSYSGSQPQHF. The nucleotides read TGTGCCAGCTCGTACAGCGGTAGTCAGCCCCAGCATTTT.